This T cell receptor beta chain was identified in a study of preoperative IRX-2 immunotherapy in early breast cancer. Sequencing used immunoSEQ multiplex PCR; TCRdb keeps in-frame clones, though not all of them. Among 30,000 to 35,000 clones listed, less than 90% were seen once. This clone appeared a single time. Germline CDR1 and CDR2: LNHDA and SQIVND (reference sequence). The V gene end was trimmed by 6 bases and the J gene end by 8 bases; junction bases not matched to a gene: 10. This CDR3 region has 15 residues. Indicated treatment: preoperative locoregional IRX-2 cytokine immunotherapy. Preoperative locoregional IRX-2 cytokine immunotherapy was tested in the phase Ib source study.

Sequencing used lymph node tissue, obtained from a patient treated with IRX-2 immunotherapy. This TCR was sampled from a human donor with breast cancer. This rearrangement joins TRBV19 to TRBJ2-2; 9 nucleotides align to TRBD2. This chain's CDR3 is CASRTFSGSSGELFF. CDR3 DNA: TGTGCCAGTAGGACCTTTAGCGGGAGTTCAGGGGAGCTGTTTTTT.